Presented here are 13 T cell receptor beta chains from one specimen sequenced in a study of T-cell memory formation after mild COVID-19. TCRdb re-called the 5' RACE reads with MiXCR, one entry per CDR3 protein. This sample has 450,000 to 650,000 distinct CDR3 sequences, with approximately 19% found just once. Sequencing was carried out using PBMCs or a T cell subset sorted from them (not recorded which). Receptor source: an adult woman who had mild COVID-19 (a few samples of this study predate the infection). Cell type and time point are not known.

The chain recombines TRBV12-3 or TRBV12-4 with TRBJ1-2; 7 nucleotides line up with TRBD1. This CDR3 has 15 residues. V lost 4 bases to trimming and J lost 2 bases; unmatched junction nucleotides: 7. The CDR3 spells CASSWGQRTNYGYTF. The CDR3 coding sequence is TGTGCCAGCAGTTGGGGACAGAGAACCAACTATGGCTACACCTTC.

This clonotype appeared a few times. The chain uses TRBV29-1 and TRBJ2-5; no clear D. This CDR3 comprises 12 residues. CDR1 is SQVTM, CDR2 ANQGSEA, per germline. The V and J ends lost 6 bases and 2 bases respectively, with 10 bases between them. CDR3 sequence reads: CSVREAQETQYF. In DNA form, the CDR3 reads TGCAGCGTCCGAGAGGCTCAAGAGACCCAGTACTTC.

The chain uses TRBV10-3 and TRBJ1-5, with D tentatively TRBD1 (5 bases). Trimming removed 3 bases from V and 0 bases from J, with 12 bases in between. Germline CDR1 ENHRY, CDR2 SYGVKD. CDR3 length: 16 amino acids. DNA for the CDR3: TGTGCCATCAGTGAAGAACAGGACATTAGCAATCAGCCCCAGCATTTT. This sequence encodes CAISEEQDISNQPQHF.

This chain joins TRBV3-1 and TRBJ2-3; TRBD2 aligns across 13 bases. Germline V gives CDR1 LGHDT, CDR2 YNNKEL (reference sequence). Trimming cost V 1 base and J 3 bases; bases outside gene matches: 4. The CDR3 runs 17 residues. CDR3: CASSQGLAGGQTDTQYF. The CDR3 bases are TGTGCCAGCAGCCAAGGACTAGCGGGGGGTCAAACAGATACGCAGTATTTT.

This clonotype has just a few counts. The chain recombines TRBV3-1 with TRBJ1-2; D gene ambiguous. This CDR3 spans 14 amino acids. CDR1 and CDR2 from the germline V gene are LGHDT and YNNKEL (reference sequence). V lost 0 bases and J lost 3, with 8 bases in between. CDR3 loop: CASSQDTPYYGYTF. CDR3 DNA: TGTGCCAGCAGCCAAGATACCCCATACTATGGCTACACCTTC.

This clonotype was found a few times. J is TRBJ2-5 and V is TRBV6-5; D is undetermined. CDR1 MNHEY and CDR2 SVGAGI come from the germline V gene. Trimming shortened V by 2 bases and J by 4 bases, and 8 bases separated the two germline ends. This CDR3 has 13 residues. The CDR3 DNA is TGTGCCAGCAGTTACGAGGTTGGAGAGACCCAGTACTTC. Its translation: CASSYEVGETQYF.

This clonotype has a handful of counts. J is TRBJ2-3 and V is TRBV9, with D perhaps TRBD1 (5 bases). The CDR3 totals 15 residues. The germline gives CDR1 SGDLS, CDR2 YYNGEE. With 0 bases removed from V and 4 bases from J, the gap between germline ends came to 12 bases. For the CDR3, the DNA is TGTGCCAGCAGCGTAGGGGGCCACCAGGCAGATACGCAGTATTTT. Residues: CASSVGGHQADTQYF.

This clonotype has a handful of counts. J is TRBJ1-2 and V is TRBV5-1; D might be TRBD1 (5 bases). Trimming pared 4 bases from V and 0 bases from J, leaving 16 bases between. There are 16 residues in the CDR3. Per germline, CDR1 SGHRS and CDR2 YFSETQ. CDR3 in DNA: TGCGCCAGCAGCGCGGGGACTTTACAGGCTAACTATGGCTACACCTTC. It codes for CASSAGTLQANYGYTF.

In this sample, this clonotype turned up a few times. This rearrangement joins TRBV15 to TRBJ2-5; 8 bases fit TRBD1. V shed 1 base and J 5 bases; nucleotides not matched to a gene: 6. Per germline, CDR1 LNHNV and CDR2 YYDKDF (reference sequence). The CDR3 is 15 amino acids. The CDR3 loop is CATSRVGQGVETQYF. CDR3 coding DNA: TGTGCCACCAGCAGAGTCGGACAGGGCGTCGAGACCCAGTACTTC.

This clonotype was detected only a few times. CDR3 protein: CASRPRRLSTDTQYF. DNA for the CDR3: TGTGCCAGCAGACCTCGTCGGCTAAGCACAGATACGCAGTATTTT. The chain combines TRBV11-2 with TRBJ2-3; D call uncertain. Germline-derived CDR1 and CDR2 are SGHAT and FQNNGV. V lost 6 bases, J lost 0 bases, and 13 bases lay in between. The CDR3 has 15 amino acids.

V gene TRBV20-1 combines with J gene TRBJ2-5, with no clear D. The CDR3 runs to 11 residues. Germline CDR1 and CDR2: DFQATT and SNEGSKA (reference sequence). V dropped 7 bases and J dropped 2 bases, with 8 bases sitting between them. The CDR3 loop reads CSGARQETQYF. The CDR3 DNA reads TGCAGTGGTGCGCGGCAAGAGACCCAGTACTTC.

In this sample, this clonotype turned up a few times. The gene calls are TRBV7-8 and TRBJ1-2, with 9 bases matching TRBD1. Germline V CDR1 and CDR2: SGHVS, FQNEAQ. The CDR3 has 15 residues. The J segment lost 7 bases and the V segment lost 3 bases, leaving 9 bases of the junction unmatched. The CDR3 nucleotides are TGTGCCAGCAGCTTGAGGACAGGGGACCTGGGTGGCTACACCTTC. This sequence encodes CASSLRTGDLGGYTF.

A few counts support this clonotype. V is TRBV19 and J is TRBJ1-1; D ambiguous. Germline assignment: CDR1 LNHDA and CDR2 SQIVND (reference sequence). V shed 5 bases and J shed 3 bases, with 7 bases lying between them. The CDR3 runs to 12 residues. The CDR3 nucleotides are TGTGCCAGTAGTTCTCGTTACACTGAAGCTTTCTTT. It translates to CASSSRYTEAFF.